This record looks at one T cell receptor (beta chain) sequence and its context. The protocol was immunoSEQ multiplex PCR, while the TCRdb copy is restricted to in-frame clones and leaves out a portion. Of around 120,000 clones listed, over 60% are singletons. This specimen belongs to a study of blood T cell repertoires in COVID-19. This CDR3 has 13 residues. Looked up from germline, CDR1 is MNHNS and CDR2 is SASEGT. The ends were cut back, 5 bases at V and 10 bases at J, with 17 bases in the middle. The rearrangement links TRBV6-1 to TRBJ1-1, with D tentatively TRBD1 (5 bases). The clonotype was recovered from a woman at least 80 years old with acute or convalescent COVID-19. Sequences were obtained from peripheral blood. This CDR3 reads CASSLRGSGGAFF. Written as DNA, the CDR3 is TGTGCCAGCAGTCTACGCGGAAGCGGGGGAGCTTTCTTT.